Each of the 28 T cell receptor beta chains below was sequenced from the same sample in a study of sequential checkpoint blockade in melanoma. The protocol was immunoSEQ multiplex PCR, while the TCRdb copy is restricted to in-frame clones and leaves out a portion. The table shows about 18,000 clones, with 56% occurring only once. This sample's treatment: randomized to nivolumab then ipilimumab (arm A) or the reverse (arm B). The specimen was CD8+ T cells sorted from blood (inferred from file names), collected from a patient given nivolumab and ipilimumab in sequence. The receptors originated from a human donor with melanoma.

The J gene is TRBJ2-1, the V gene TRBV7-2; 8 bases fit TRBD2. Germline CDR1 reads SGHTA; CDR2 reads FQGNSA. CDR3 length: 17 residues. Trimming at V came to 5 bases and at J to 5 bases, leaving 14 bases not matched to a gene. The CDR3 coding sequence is TGTGCCAGCAGCCTATATTTTAGGACTAGCCTAGACAATGAGCAGTTCTTC. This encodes CASSLYFRTSLDNEQFF.

The CDR3 DNA sequence: TGTGCCAGCAGCTCCGAGGCGGCACCCAATGAGCAGTTCTTC. Translation: CASSSEAAPNEQFF. The chain recombines TRBV6-5 with TRBJ2-1; the D is unclear. CDR1 and CDR2 from the germline V gene are MNHEY and SVGAGI. Trimming pared 6 bases from V and 6 bases from J, leaving 15 bases between. This CDR3 has 14 amino acids.

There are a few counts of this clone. The CDR3 sequence: CASSWGGDGYTF. The CDR3 DNA reads as TGTGCCAGCAGCTGGGGGGGGGATGGCTACACCTTC. The V gene is TRBV6-5, the J gene TRBJ1-2, with D tentatively TRBD1 (5 bases). The V end was cut by 6 bases, the J end by 6 bases, with 11 bases between. Germline CDR1 and CDR2: MNHEY and SVGAGI. This CDR3 comprises 12 residues.

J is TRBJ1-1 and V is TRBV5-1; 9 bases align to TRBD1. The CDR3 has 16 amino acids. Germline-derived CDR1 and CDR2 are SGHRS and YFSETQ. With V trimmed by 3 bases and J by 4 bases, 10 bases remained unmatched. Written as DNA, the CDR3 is TGCGCCAGCAGCTCCGGGACAGGGCGGGATGGCACTGAAGCTTTCTTT. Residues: CASSSGTGRDGTEAFF.

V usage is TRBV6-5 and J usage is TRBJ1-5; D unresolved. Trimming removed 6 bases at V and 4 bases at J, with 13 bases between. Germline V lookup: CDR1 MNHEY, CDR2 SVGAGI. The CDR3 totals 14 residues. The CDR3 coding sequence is TGTGCCAGCAGAGCCTACGATCGAAATCAGCCCCAGCATTTT. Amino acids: CASRAYDRNQPQHF.

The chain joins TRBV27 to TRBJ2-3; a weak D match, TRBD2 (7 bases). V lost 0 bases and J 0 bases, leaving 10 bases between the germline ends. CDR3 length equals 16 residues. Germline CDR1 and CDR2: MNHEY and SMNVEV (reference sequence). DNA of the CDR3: TGTGCCAGCAGTTTATCGCGGGGGCTAAGCACAGATACGCAGTATTTT. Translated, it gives CASSLSRGLSTDTQYF.

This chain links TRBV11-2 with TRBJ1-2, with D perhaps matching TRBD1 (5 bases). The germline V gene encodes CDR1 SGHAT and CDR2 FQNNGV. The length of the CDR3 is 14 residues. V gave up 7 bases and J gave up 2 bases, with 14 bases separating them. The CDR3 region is CASNGLAGNYGYTF. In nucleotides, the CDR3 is TGTGCCAGCAATGGCCTTGCAGGGAACTATGGCTACACCTTC.

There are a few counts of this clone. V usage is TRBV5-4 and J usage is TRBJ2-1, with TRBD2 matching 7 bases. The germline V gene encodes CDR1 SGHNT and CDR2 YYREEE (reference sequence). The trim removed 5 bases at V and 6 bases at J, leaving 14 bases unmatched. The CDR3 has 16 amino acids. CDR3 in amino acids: CASSKTGLGSGNEQFF. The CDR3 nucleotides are TGTGCCAGCAGTAAAACAGGACTAGGGTCGGGCAATGAGCAGTTCTTC. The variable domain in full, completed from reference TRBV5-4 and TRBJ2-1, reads ETGVTQSPTHLIKTRGQQVTLRCSSQSGHNTVSWYQQALGQGPQFIFQYYREEENGRGNFPPRFSGLQFPNYSSELNVNALELDDSALYLCASSKTGLGSGNEQFFGPGTRLTVL.

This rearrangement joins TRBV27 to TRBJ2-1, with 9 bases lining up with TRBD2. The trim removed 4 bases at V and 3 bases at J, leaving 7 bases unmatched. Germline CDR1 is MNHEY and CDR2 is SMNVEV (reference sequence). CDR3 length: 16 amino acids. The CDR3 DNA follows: TGTGCCAGCAGTTCCACCGGGACTAGCTTCTACAATGAGCAGTTCTTC. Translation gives CASSSTGTSFYNEQFF.

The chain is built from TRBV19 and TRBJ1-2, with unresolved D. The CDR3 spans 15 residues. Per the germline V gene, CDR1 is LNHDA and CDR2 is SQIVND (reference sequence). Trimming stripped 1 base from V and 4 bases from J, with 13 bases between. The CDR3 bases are TGTGCCAGTAGTATAGCCCAGGCAATCCTCTATGGCTACACCTTC. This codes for CASSIAQAILYGYTF.

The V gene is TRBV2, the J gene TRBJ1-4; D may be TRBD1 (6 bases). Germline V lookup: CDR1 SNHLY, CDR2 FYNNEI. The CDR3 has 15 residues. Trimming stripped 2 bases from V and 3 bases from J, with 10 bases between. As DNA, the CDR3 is TGTGCCAGCAGTGAATTGCGGGGGCCTAATGAAAAACTGTTTTTT. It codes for CASSELRGPNEKLFF.

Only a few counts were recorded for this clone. DNA of the CDR3: TGCAGCGTTGTTACTTGGGAGCGCAACACAGATACGCAGTATTTT. Amino acid sequence: CSVVTWERNTDTQYF. The chain carries TRBV29-1 and TRBJ2-3, with D perhaps matching TRBD2 (5 bases). The V end was cut by 4 bases, the J end by 2 bases, with 16 bases between. In germline, CDR1 is SQVTM, CDR2 ANQGSEA. The CDR3 loop spans 15 amino acids.

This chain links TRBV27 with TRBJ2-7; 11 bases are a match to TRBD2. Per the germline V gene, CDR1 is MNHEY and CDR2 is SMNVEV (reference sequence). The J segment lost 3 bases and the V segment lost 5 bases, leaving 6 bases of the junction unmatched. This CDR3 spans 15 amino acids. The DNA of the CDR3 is TGTGCCAGCAGTCCGGGGACTAGCGGTATCTACGAGCAGTACTTC. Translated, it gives CASSPGTSGIYEQYF.

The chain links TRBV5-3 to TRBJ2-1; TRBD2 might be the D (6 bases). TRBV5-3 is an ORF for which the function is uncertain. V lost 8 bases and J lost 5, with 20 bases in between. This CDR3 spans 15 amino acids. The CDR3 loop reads CASSQYADYNNEQFF. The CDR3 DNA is TGTGCCAGCAGCCAATACGCGGACTATAACAATGAGCAGTTCTTC.

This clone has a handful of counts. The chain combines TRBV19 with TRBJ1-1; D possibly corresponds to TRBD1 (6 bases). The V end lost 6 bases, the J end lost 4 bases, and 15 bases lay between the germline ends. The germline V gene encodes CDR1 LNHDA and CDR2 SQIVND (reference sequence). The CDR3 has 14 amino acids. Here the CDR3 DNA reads TGTGCCAGTAGACAGGGATTGGAACTCACTGAAGCTTTCTTT. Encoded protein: CASRQGLELTEAFF.

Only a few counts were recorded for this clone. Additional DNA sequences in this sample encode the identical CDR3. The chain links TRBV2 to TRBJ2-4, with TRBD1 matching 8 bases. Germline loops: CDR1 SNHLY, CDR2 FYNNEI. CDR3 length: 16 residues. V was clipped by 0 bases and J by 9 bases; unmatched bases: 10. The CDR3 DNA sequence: TGTGCCAGCAGTGAAGCGCAGCGACAGGGGTTGGCCATTCAGTACTTC. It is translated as CASSEAQRQGLAIQYF.

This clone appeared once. The CDR3 region is CASSTRQGYEQYF. CDR3 coding DNA: TGTGCCAGCAGCACCCGACAGGGCTACGAGCAGTACTTC. The chain has TRBV5-4 and TRBJ2-7; 7 bases map to TRBD1. Trimming cost V 4 bases and J 3 bases; bases outside gene matches: 4. Looked up from germline, CDR1 is SGHNT and CDR2 is YYREEE (reference sequence). CDR3 size: 13 residues.

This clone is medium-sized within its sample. The CDR3: CASSLRGWEADTQYF. The DNA for the CDR3 is TGTGCCAGCAGCTTGAGGGGATGGGAGGCAGATACGCAGTATTTT. V gene TRBV13 combines with J gene TRBJ2-3, with D tentatively TRBD2 (6 bases). The CDR3 totals 15 residues. CDR1 and CDR2 (germline): PRHDT, FYEKMQ (reference sequence). V was trimmed by 3 bases and J by 4 bases, leaving 14 bases between them.

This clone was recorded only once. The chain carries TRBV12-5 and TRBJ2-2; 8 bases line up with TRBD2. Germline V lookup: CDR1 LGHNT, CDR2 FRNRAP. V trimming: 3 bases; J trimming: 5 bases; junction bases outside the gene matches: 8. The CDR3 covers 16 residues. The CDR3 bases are TGTGCTAGTGGTTTAGATGGCGGGGGGCCGACCGGGGAGCTGTTTTTT. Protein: CASGLDGGGPTGELFF.

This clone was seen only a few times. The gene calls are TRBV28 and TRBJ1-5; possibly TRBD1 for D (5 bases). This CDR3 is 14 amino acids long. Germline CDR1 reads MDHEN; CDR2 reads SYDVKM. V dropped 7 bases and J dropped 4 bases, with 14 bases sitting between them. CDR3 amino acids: CASMDTPLNQPQHF. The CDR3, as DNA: TGTGCCAGCATGGACACCCCCTTAAATCAGCCCCAGCATTTT.

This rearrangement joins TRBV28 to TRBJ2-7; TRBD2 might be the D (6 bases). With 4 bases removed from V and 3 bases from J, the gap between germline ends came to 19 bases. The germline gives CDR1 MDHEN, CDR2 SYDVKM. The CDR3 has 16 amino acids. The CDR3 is CASSYPSGTQDYEQYF. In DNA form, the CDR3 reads TGTGCCAGCAGTTACCCCTCGGGGACTCAAGACTACGAGCAGTACTTC.

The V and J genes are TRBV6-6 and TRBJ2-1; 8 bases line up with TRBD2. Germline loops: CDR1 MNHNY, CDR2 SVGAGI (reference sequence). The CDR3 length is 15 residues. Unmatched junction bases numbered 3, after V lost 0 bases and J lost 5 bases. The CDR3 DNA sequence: TGTGCCAGCAGTTACTCGATAGCGGGGAACAATGAGCAGTTCTTC. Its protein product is CASSYSIAGNNEQFF.

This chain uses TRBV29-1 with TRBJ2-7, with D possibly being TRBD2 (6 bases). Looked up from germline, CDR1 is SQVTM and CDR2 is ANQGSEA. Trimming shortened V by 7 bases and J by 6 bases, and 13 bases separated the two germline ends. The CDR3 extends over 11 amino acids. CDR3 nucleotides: TGCAGCGCTTCGGGACTGTTCGAGCAGTACTTC. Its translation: CSASGLFEQYF.

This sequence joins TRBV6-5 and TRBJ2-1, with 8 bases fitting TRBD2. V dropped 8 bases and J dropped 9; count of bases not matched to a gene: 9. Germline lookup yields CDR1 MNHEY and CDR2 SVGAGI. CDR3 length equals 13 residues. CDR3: CASALGGASEQFF. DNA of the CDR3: TGTGCCAGCGCGCTCGGGGGGGCGAGTGAGCAGTTCTTC.

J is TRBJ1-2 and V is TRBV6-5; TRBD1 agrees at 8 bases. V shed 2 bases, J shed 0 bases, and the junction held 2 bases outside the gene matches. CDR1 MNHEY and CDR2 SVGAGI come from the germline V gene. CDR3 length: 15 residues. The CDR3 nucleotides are TGTGCCAGCAGTTACGGACAGGGCACTAACTATGGCTACACCTTC. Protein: CASSYGQGTNYGYTF.

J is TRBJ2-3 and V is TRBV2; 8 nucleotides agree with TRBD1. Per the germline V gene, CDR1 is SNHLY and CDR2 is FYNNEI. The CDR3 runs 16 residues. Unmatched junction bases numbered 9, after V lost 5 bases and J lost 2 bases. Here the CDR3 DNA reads TGTGCCAGCAGTTCAGGGGGCGAGTTGTACACAGATACGCAGTATTTT. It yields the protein CASSSGGELYTDTQYF.

CDR3 sequence reads: CASSVADGVVITDTQYF. The CDR3 bases are TGTGCCAGCAGCGTAGCCGACGGGGTGGTTATCACAGATACGCAGTATTTT. The V gene is TRBV9, the J gene TRBJ2-3; the D gene is possibly TRBD2 (5 bases). Germline loops: CDR1 SGDLS, CDR2 YYNGEE. The CDR3 covers 17 residues. V dropped 0 bases and J dropped 2 bases, with 16 bases sitting between them. The whole variable domain, remainder taken from reference TRBV9 and TRBJ2-3, is DSGVTQTPKHLITATGQRVTLRCSPRSGDLSVYWYQQSLDQGLQFLIQYYNGEERAKGNILERFSAQQFPDLHSELNLSSLELGDSALYFCASSVADGVVITDTQYFGPGTRLTVL.

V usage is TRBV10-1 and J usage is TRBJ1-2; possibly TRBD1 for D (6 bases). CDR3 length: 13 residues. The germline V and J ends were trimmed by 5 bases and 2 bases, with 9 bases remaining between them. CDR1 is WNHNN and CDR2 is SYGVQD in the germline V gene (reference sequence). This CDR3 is CASSRDKNYGYTF. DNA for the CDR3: TGCGCCAGCAGTCGGGACAAGAACTATGGCTACACCTTC.